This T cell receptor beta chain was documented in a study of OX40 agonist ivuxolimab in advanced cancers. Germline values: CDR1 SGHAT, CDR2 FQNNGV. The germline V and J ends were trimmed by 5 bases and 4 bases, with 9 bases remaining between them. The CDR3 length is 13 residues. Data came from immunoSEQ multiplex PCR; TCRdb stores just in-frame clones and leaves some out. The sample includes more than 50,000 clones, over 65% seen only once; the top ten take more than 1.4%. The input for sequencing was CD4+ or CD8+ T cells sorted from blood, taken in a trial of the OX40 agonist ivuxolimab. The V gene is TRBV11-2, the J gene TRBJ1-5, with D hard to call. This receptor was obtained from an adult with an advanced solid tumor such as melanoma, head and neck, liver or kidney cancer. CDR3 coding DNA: TGTGCCAGCAGCATAAAAAGGAATCAGCCCCAGCATTTT. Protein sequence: CASSIKRNQPQHF.